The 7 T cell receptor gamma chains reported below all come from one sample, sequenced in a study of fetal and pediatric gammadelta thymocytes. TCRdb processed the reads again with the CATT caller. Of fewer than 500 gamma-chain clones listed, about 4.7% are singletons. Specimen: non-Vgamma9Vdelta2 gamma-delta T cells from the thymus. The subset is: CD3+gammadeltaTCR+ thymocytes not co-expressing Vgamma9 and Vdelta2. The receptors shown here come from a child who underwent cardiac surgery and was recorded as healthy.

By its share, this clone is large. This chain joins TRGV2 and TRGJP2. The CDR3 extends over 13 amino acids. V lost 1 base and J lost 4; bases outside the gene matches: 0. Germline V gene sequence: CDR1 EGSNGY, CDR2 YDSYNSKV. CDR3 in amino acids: CATWDGSDWIKTF. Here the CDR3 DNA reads TGTGCCACCTGGGACGGTAGTGATTGGATCAAGACGTTT.

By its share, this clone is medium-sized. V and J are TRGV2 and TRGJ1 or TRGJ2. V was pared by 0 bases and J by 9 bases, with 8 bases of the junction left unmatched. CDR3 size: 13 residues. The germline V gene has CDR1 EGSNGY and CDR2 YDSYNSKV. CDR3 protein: CATWDGLGAKKLF. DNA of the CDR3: TGTGCCACCTGGGACGGGCTCGGGGCTAAGAAACTCTTT.

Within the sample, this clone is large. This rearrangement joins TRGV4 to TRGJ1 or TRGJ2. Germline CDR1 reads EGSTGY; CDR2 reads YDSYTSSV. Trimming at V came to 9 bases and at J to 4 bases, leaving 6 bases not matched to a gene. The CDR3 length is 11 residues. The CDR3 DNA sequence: TGTGCCACCGAAACCTATTATAAGAAACTCTTT. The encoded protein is CATETYYKKLF.

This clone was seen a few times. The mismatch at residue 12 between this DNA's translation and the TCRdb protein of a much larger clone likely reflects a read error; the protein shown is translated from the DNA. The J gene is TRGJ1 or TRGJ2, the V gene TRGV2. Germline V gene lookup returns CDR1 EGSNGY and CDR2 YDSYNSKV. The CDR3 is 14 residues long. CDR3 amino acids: CATWDARDYYKNLF. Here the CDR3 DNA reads TGTGCCACCTGGGACGCCAGGGATTATTATAAGAACCTCTTT.

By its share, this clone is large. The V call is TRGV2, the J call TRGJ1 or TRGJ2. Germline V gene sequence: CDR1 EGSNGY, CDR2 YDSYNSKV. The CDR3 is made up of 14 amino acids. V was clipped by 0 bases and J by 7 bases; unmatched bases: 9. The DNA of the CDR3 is TGTGCCACCTGGGACGGGAGGTTGGGATATAAGAAACTCTTT. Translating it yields CATWDGRLGYKKLF.

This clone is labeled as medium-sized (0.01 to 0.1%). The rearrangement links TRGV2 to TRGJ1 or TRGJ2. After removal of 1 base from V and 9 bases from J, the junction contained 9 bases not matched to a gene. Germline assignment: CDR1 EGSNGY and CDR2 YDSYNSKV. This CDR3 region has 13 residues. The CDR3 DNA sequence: TGTGCCACCTGGGACGGCTCGGAGGGTAAGAAACTCTTT. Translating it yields CATWDGSEGKKLF.

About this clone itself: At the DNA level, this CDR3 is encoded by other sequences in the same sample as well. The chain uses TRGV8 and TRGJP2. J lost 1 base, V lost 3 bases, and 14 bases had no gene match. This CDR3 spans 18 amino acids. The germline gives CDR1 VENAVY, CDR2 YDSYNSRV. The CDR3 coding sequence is TGTGCCACCTGGGATCGTGTGGCGGGAGGTAGTAGTGATTGGATCAAGACGTTT. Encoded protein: CATWDRVAGGSSDWIKTF.